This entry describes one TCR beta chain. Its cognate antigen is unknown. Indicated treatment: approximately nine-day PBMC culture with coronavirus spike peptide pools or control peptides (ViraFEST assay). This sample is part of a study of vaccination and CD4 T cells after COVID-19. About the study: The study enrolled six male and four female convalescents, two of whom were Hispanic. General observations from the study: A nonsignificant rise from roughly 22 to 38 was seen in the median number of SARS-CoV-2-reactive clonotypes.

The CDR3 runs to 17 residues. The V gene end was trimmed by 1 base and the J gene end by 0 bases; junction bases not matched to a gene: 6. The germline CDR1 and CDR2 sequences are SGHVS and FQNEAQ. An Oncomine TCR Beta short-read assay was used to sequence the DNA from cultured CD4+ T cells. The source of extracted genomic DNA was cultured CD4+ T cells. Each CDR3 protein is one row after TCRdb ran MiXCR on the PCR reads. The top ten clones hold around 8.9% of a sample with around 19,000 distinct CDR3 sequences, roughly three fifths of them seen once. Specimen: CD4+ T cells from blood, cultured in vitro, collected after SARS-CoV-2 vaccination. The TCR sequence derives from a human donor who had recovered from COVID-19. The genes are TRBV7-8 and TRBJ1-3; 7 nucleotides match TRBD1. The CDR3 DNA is TGTGCCAGCAGCTTAGGTCCAGGGGGACCCTCTGGAAACACCATATATTTT. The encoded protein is CASSLGPGGPSGNTIYF.